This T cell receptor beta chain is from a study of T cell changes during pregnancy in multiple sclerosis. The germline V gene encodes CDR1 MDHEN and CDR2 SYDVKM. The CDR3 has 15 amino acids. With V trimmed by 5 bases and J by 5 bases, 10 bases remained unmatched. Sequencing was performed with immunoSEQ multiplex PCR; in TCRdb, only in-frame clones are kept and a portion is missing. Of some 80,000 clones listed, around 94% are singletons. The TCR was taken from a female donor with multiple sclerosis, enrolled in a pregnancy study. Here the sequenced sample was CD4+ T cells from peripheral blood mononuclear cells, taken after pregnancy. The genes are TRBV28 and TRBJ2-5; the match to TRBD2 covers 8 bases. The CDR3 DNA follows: TGTGCCAGCAGTCTGATTAGCGGGATCGGGGAGACCCAGTACTTC. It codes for CASSLISGIGETQYF.